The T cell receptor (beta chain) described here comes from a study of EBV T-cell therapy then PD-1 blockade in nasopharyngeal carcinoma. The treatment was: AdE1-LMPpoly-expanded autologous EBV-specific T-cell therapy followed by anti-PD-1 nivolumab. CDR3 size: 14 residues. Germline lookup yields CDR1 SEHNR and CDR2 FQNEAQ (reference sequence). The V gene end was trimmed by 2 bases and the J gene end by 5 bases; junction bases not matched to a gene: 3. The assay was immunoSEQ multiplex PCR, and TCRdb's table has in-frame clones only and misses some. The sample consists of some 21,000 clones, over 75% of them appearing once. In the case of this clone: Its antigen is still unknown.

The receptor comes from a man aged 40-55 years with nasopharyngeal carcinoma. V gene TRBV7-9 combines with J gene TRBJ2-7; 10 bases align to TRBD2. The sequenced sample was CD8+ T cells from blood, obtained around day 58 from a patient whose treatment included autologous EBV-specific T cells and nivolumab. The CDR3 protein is CASSLLAGGNEQYF. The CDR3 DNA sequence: TGTGCCAGCAGCTTATTAGCGGGGGGTAACGAGCAGTACTTC.